The rows below give T cell receptor beta chains drawn from one sample of a study of T cells in Graves' hyperthyroidism and ophthalmopathy. TCRdb reprocessed the multiplex PCR reads via MiXCR and lists one record per CDR3 protein. The repertoire includes more than 350,000 distinct CDR3 sequences, roughly 15% of them detected once, and around 20% sits in the top ten. Material for sequencing was blood. Every receptor here comes from a woman aged 55 to 70 with Graves' ophthalmopathy. Each CDR3 is given without its conserved first and last residue. A D gene is named only where the DNA matches it firmly.

>-|TRBJ2-7|TRBV12-3/TRBV12-4
ASSLDLNSYEQY
>TRBD1|TRBJ2-5|TRBV28
ASSTRQGARETQY
>-|TRBJ1-1|TRBV27
AGPSAPYLTEAF
>TRBD2|TRBJ2-2|TRBV12-3/TRBV12-4
ASTLPQAGGPGELF
>-|TRBJ2-3|TRBV25-1
ASSGQQGDTQY
>TRBD2|TRBJ2-7|TRBV20-1
SASTSGPQSPEQY
>-|TRBJ2-1|TRBV30
ARRGFDEQF
>-|TRBJ2-2|TRBV6-1
ASTPRGIRTGELF
>TRBD2|TRBJ2-1|TRBV2
ANSDPGTSGSYNEQF
>-|TRBJ1-3|TRBV18
ASSPRVERNTIY
>-|TRBJ2-1|TRBV19
ASSIGGLSYNEQF
>-|TRBJ1-2|TRBV28
ASSPDRKYGYT
>-|TRBJ2-3|TRBV7-2
ASSLMAIRGDTQY
>-|TRBJ2-1|TRBV20-1
SASRARQPYNEQF
>-|TRBJ2-5|TRBV5-1
ASSFRGRGETQY
>-|TRBJ2-2|TRBV5-8
ASSLTALAGRTGELF
>-|TRBJ2-7|TRBV20-1
SASFPRPSYEQY
>TRBD2|TRBJ2-1|TRBV6-2/TRBV6-3
ASSQRLAGGNEQF
>-|TRBJ1-2|TRBV10-3
AISDETGTATGYT
>-|TRBJ2-1|TRBV28
ASSLRQGGMDEQF
>TRBD2|TRBJ2-7|TRBV20-1
SARGVPGLAGGKTYEQY
>TRBD2|TRBJ2-1|TRBV9
ANSVVAGGGHNEQF
>-|TRBJ2-5|TRBV7-8
ASSRGPQETQY
>-|TRBJ1-5|TRBV28
ATSSWQPQH
>TRBD2|TRBJ2-1|TRBV10-3
AIRALPGTSGPAVDEQF
>-|TRBJ1-1|TRBV30
AWSVGGRTEAF
>-|TRBJ2-1|TRBV12-3/TRBV12-4
ASSELRGGSYNEQF
>-|TRBJ2-2|TRBV6-1
AGTGMNTGELF
>TRBD2|TRBJ2-1|TRBV3-1
ASSRGTGGRNEQF
>-|TRBJ2-7|TRBV11-2
ASSLVNVGTAYEQY
>TRBD2|TRBJ2-7|TRBV29-1
SVRTRTSGRFNEQY
>TRBD2|TRBJ2-7|TRBV6-1
ASRELAGPPYEQY
>-|TRBJ2-2|TRBV11-2
ASSIRGRDTGELF
>TRBD2|TRBJ2-3|TRBV5-1
ASSLELAGGANTQY
>-|TRBJ1-3|TRBV7-2
ASSLVSRAEGNTIY
>-|TRBJ2-1|TRBV28
ASGWGLTGSSYNEQS
>-|TRBJ2-5|TRBV2
ASSVLRQETQY
>-|TRBJ2-7|TRBV5-1
ASSLEGGTEQY
>TRBD2|TRBJ2-1|TRBV2
ASSEREGNEQF
>TRBD2|TRBJ2-1|TRBV20-1
SAIQPGGSSYNEQF
>-|TRBJ2-1|TRBV20-1
SATSPDLGYNEQF
>TRBD2|TRBJ2-3|TRBV7-9
ASSLPRAGVGDTQY
>-|TRBJ2-5|TRBV7-9
ASTDYRYQETQY
>TRBD1|TRBJ2-5|TRBV3-1
ASSHRTGSQETQY
>-|TRBJ1-4|TRBV20-1
SAADSLGELF
>-|TRBJ2-7|TRBV5-1
ASSPGGTTYYEQY
>-|TRBJ2-3|TRBV28
ASSRAGSTDTQY
>-|TRBJ1-5|TRBV30
AWSVYGGNQPQH
>-|TRBJ1-1|TRBV18
ASSPLPSLTPTEAF
>TRBD1|TRBJ2-7|TRBV10-3
ATANDRVGYEQY
>-|TRBJ1-2|TRBV2
ASSRTADYGYT
>-|TRBJ2-5|TRBV2
ASSEAGRTGQETQY
>-|TRBJ2-7|TRBV19
ASSIGGIYEQY
>-|TRBJ1-1|TRBV6-1
ASKVELEYTEAF
>TRBD2|TRBJ2-3|TRBV12-3/TRBV12-4
ASSSTASGSDTQY